The clone carrying this TCR beta chain was seen only once. Its target is not known. This sample was included in a study of cytomegalovirus exposure and HLA in healthy donors. Study-wide background: It was reported in a later analysis that the 100 to 150 validation repertoires used the same platform as the approximately 670 first-cohort repertoires. General study findings and limits: There were three CMV-associated chains whose specificity for CMV antigens was confirmed in vitro. The tendency of first-cohort TCR clusters to co-occur in the roughly 120 validation repertoires was the finding of a later analysis.

Generated by immunoSEQ multiplex PCR, the TCRdb table keeps only in-frame clones and is missing some. The sample lists about 78,000 clones, 96% occurring once. The clonotype originates from a man between 18 and 29 years old in good health and CMV-seropositive. Sequencing was performed on PBMCs.

CDR3 bases: TGTGCCAGCACGGCCAGGGGGTCCTACAATGAGCAGTTCTTC. Translated: CASTARGSYNEQFF. This chain connects TRBV6-5 to TRBJ2-1; TRBD1 matches at 7 bases. The ends lost 7 bases at V and 1 base at J; junction bases unmatched: 4. The CDR3 spans 14 residues. The germline V gene encodes CDR1 MNHEY and CDR2 SVGAGI.